This T cell receptor beta chain was observed in a study of human versus mouse CDR3 diversity and MHC coevolution. Turning to the study itself: Between roughly 5.5 x 10^6 and 1.6 x 10^7 valid reads came from each sample. General study results and limits: Human CDR3s averaged more deletions and insertions than mouse CDR3s. Among all groups, most of the three human donors showed least clonal inequality.

V lost 3 bases, J lost 2 bases, and 11 bases lay in between. This CDR3 comprises 14 residues. CDR1 is SGHRS and CDR2 is YFSETQ in the germline V gene. Cells were CD45RO-negative CD62L-positive naive CD4 T cells sorted from PBMCs. In this sample, this clone turned up once. Its antigen remains unidentified. Method: immunoSEQ multiplex PCR; TCRdb's copy keeps in-frame clones and lacks some. Here the sample spans about 60,000 clones, 94% being singletons. Sequenced input: naive CD4+ T cells from blood. The sample's subset: CD45RO-negative CD62L-positive naive CD4 T cells. The receptor comes from a person aged 60 to 70 in good health. The rearrangement joins TRBV5-1 to TRBJ2-5; maybe TRBD1 (5 bases). This CDR3 reads CASSSGQLQETQYF. The CDR3 coding sequence is TGCGCCAGCAGCTCCGGACAACTTCAAGAGACCCAGTACTTC. The full variable domain, completed using reference TRBV5-1 and TRBJ2-5, is KAGVTQTPRYLIKTRGQQVTLSCSPISGHRSVSWYQQTPGQGLQFLFEYFSETQRNKGNFPGRFSGRQFSNSRSEMNVSTLELGDSALYLCASSSGQLQETQYFGPGTRLLVL.